These T cell receptor beta chains were read from a single sample in a study of blood T cell repertoires in COVID-19. Assay used: immunoSEQ multiplex PCR; TCRdb lists only in-frame clones, some missing. The table has about 480,000 clones, about 87% seen once; the top ten hold roughly 12%. Sequencing used peripheral blood. The receptor set was obtained from a woman between 45 and 65 years old with COVID-19, enrolled during active disease. The CDR3 runs from the conserved cysteine through the conserved F or W. A D gene is named only where the DNA matches it firmly. Clone sizes are given selectively: once, few, many, or a class where the clone is expanded.

D,length,size,J,V,DNA,CDR3
NA,13,NA,TRBJ2-1,TRBV14,TGTGCCAGCAGCCAAGGAATCGGGAATGAGCAGTTCTTC,CASSQGIGNEQFF
TRBD1,15,NA,TRBJ1-2,TRBV19,TGTGCCAGTAGCTCCGGGACAGTGGGGCCTCATGGCTACACCTTC,CASSSGTVGPHGYTF
NA,17,NA,TRBJ2-2,TRBV24-1,TGTGCCACCAGTGATTTTAGGGGCTACAGGGTACCCGGGGAGCTGTTTTTT,CATSDFRGYRVPGELFF
TRBD2,14,NA,TRBJ2-1,TRBV28,TGTGCCAGCAGCGTAGCGGGGGGCCGCAATGAGCAGTTCTTC,CASSVAGGRNEQFF
TRBD1,16,NA,TRBJ1-2,TRBV7-7,TGTGCCAGCAGCTTAGCGCAGGCAGGGGGCGGGTATGGCTACACCTTC,CASSLAQAGGGYGYTF
NA,13,once,TRBJ1-5,TRBV19,TGTGCCAGTAGTAACAGCCTTGATCAGCCCCAGCATTTT,CASSNSLDQPQHF
TRBD2,16,NA,TRBJ2-2,TRBV5-1,TGCGCCAGCAGCTTGGATCCTAGCGGGGGCCCCGGGGAGCTGTTTTTT,CASSLDPSGGPGELFF
TRBD2,15,NA,TRBJ2-3,TRBV11-1,TGTGCCAGCAGCTCTGCGGGGGGCTCCACAGATACGCAGTATTTT,CASSSAGGSTDTQYF
TRBD2,15,NA,TRBJ2-5,TRBV5-4,TGTGCCAGCAGCTTGGACGGGGGGGACTGGGAGACCCAGTACTTC,CASSLDGGDWETQYF
TRBD1,13,NA,TRBJ1-1,TRBV11-3,TGTGCCAGCAGCTCAGGGGGGAACACTGAAGCTTTCTTT,CASSSGGNTEAFF
NA,14,NA,TRBJ2-3,TRBV5-6,TGTGCCAGCAGCTTTGGACAGAACACAGATACGCAGTATTTT,CASSFGQNTDTQYF